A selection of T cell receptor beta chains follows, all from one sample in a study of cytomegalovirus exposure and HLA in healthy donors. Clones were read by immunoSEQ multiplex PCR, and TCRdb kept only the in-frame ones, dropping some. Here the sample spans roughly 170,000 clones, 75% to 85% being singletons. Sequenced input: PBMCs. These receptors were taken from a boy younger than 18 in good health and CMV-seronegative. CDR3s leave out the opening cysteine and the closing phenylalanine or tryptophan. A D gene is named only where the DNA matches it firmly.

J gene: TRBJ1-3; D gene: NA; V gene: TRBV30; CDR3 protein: AWHPRTSGNTIY
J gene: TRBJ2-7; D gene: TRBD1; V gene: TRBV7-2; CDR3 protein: ASSPRTGGFHEQY
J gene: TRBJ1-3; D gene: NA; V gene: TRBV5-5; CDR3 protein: ASSWEGSSGNTIY
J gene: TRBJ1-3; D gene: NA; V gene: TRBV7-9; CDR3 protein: ASSLGGAGGNTIY
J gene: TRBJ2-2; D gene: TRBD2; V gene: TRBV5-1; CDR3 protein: ASSLFPGGTGELF
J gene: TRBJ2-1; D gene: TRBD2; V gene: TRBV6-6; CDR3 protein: ASSPDLAGVQF
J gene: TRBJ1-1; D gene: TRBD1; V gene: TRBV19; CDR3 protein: ASSKDDRVNTEAS
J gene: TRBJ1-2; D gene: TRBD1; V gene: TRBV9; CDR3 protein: ASSAGQGGGYGYT
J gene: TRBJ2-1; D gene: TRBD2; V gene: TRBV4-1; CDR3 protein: ASSQDGTRNYNEQF
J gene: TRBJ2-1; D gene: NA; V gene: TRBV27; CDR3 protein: ASSQMGRSSYNEQF
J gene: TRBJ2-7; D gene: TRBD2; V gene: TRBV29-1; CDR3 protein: SVGGGGGSYEQY
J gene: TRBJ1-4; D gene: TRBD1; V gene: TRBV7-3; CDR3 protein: ASSLQGGADEKLF
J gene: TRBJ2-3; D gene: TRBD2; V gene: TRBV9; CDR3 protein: ASSARLAQSTDTQY
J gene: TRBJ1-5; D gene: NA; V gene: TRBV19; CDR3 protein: ASSFGDQSEPQH
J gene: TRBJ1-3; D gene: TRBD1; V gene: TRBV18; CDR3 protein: ASSPPVGQGGNTIY
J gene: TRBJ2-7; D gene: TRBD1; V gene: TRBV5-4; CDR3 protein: ASSPPGQGYYEQY
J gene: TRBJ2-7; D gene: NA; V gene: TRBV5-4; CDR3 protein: ASSLGPFYEQY
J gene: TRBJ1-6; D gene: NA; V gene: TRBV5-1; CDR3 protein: ASSLSGNRAYNSPLH
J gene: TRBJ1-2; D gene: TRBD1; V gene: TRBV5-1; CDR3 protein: ASSSLPGQGGYGYT
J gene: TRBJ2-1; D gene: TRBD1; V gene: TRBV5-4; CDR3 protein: ASSIGQGGLDEQF
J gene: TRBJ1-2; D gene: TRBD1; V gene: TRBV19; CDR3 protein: ASRMNNGGGRGYGYT
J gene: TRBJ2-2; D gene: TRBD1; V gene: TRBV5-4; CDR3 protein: ASSPRDRGGDTGELF
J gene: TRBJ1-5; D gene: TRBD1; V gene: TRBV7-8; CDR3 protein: ASSKEGTGNIQPQH
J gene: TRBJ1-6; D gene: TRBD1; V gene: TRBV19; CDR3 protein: ASSDRGQSYNSPLH
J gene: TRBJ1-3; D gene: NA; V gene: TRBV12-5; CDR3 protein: ASGEGPLNTIY
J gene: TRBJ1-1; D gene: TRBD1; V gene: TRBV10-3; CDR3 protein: AIRSRQGSTEAF
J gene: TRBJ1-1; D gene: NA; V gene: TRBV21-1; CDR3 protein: ASSSGTWPTEAF
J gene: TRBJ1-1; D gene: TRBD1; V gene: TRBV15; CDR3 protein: ATSSWDRGTTEAF